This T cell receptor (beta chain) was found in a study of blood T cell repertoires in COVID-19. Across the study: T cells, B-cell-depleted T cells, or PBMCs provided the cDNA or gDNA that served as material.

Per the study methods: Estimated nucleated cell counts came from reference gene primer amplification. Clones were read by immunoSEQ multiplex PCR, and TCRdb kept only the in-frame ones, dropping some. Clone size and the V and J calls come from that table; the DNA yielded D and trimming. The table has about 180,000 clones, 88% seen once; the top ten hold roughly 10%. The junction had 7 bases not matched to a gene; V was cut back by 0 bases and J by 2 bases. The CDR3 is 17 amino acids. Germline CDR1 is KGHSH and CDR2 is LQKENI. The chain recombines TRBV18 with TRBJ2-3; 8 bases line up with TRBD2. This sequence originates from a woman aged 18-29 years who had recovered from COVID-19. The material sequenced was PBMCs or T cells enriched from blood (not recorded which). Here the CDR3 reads CASSPPNSGTNTDTQYF. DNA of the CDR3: TGTGCCAGCTCACCACCTAATAGCGGGACCAACACAGATACGCAGTATTTT.